This note documents a single T cell receptor (beta chain) sequence. This clonotype has ten or more counts. The target of this receptor is not known. Base qualities were left out, and no much larger clone turns up one base away. V loses 3 bases at its end and J loses 1 base; junction bases beyond the gene matches: 1. CDR1 SGHTA and CDR2 FQGNSA were looked up in the germline V gene. Taken from cysteine to phenylalanine, the CDR3 has 15 residues. The kept DNA is CDR3 alone, 45 bases in frame from the first base. This specimen belongs to a study of blood T cells in healthy people across ages (dated by TCRdb to 2015 to 2017). In the study overall: In model experiments, template switching captured roughly one uniquely barcoded TCR beta cDNA molecule for every two T cells. To track age-related changes in TCR beta repertoire diversity, the study relied on deep sequencing normalized with unique cDNA molecular identifiers. Donors were grouped into four age groups: young (average roughly 15 years), middle-aged (roughly 37), aged (over 55) and long-lived (around 82). To avoid experimental bias, donors of different ages were randomly spread across the sequencing lanes. For two donors (one aged 18 to 30 and one aged 80 or older), the study analyzed two additional independent replicas of 1 million unique cDNA reads from the same blood draw.

Results and caveats for the whole study, not just this receptor: The percentage of naive T cells measured by flow cytometry correlated strongly with observed TCR beta diversity. Total diversity estimates from one million sequenced T cells were considered lower bounds and underestimates. Compared with the aged group, more naive CD4+ T cells, fewer expanded clones and increased TCR diversity were shown by the long-lived group, suggesting age selection. Because the CMV infection status of the donors was unknown, age-related changes in expanded clonotypes may potentially have been confounded. Bulk unsorted PBMC profiling prevented conclusive comparison of naive and antigen-experienced compartments. As age increased, observed TCR beta diversity per million T cells dropped in a roughly linear way, and a significant reduction was already evident by age 40.

The donors were roughly 40 Caucasian individuals from Russia, aged roughly 6 to 90 years, who were systemically healthy. Each donor gave about 10 milliliters of peripheral blood, drawn into EDTA-treated Vacutainer tubes. Ficoll-Paque density-gradient centrifugation was used to isolate PBMCs, with at least 6 million obtained per sample. Total RNA was extracted from PBMCs with Trizol reagent, with at least 5 micrograms obtained per sample. For every donor, an aliquot of PBMCs went through flow cytometry to measure the percentages of naive CD45RAhigh/CD27high T cells. The receptor library was made with 5' RACE. The data were produced on an Illumina HiSeq 2500. A second PCR of about 7 to 12 cycles was run with a J-beta primer mix and a sample-barcoded 5' primer. A unique molecular identifier was introduced onto each TCR beta cDNA molecule by a template-switch 5' adaptor carrying 12 random nucleotides. Each sample yielded at least 3 million CDR3-containing paired-end reads. First-strand cDNA synthesis was performed from all RNA using the Mint cDNA synthesis kit, with priming by a TRBC-specific oligonucleotide. Following uracil-DNA glycosylase treatment, a first 18-cycle PCR with universal primers M1SS and BC2_uni_R was performed on all cDNA. Under the source paper's analysis protocol: Normalization of each sample was performed by random selection of 1 million high-quality reads, each carrying a distinct molecular identifier. Reads sharing molecular identifiers were discarded rather than binned into consensus sequences. CDR3 identification, clonotype clustering and error correction used MiTCR with a Q25 quality threshold and the strictest error-elimination algorithm. A nonparametric unseen species model using Euler transformation provided a lower-bound estimate of total TCR beta diversity. The public sequencing data were trimmed at Q25 with fastp and processed into clonotypes with MiXCR by TCRdb, which kept only in-frame beta chains. One record per CDR3 amino acid sequence lists the most common genes and DNA. TCRdb, rather than the study authors, made the V and J calls. Counted in this sample were roughly 800,000 distinct CDR3 sequences; 58% of them appeared once. The ten largest account for about 20% of the sample.

The receptor chain draws on TRBV7-2 and TRBJ2-1; 9 bases in the junction line up with TRBD2. The sequence was obtained from a man between 25 and 39 years old in good health. Input material: blood. The CDR3 amino acid sequence is: CASSFSGGSYNEQFF. The bases read TGTGCCAGCAGCTTTAGCGGGGGTTCCTACAATGAGCAGTTCTTC.